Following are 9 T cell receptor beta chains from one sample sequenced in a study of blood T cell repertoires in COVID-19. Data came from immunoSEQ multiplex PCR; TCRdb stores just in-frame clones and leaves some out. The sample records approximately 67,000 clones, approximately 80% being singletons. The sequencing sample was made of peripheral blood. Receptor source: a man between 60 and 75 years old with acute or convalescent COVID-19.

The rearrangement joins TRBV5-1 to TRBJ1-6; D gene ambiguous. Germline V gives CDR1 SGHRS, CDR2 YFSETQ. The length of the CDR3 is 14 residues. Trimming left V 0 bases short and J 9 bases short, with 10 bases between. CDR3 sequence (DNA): TGCGCCAGCAGCTTGGATACAGCCGGTTCACCCCTCCACTTT. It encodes CASSLDTAGSPLHF.

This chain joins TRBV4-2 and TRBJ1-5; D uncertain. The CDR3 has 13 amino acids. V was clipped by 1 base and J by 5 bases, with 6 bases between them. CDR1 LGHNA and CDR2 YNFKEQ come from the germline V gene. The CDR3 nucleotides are TGTGCCAGCAGCCAAGGAAGCTATCAGCCCCAGCATTTT. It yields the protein CASSQGSYQPQHF.

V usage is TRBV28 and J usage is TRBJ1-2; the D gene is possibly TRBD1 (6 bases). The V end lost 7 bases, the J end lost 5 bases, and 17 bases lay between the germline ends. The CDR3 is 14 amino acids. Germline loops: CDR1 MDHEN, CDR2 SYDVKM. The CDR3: CASIPGGESYGYTF. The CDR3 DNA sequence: TGTGCCAGCATCCCGGGGGGCGAATCATATGGCTACACCTTC.

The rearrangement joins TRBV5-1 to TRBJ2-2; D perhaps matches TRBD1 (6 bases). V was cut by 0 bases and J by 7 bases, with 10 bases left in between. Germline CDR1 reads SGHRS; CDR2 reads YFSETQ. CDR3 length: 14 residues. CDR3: CASSLGQDGGELFF. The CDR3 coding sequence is TGCGCCAGCAGCTTGGGACAGGATGGCGGGGAGCTGTTTTTT.

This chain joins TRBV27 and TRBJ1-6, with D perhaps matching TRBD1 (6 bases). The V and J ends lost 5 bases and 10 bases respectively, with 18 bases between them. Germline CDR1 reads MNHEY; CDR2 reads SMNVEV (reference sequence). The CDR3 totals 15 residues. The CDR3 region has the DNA TGTGCCAGCAGTCGTCTCGTCACACAGGGCTCACCCCTCCACTTT. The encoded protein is CASSRLVTQGSPLHF.

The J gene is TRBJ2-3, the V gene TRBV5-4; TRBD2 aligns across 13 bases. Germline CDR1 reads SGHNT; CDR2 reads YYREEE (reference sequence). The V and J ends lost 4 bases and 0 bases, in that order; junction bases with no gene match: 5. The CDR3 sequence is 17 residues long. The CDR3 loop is CASSPGLAGTSTDTQYF. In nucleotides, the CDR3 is TGTGCCAGCAGCCCGGGACTAGCGGGAACTAGCACAGATACGCAGTATTTT.

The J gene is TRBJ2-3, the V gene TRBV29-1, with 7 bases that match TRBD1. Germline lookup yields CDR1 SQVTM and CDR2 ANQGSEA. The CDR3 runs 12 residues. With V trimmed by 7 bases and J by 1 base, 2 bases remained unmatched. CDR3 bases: TGCAGCGCAGGACAGGGCACAGATACGCAGTATTTT. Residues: CSAGQGTDTQYF.

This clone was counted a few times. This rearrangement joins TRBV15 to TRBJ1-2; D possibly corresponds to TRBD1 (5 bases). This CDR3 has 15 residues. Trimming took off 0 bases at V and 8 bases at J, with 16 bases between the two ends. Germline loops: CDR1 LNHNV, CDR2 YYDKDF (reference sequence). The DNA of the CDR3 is TGTGCCACCAGCAGAGATTTGGACGTAGGGGCCGGCTACACCTTC. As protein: CATSRDLDVGAGYTF.

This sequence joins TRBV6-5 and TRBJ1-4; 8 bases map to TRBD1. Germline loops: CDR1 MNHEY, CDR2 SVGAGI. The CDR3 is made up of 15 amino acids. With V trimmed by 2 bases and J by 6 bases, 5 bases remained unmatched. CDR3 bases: TGTGCCAGCAGTTACACTGGACAGGGTTATGAAAAACTGTTTTTT. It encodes CASSYTGQGYEKLFF.